This TCR beta chain was observed in a study of blood T cell repertoires in COVID-19. Looking at the study overall: Both acute and convalescent COVID-19 samples were obtained from the United States, Italy and Spain.

Trimming removed 0 bases from V and 3 bases from J, with 12 bases in between. This CDR3 contains 16 residues. Per the germline V gene, CDR1 is MNHEY and CDR2 is SVGEGT. Clones were read by immunoSEQ multiplex PCR, and TCRdb kept only the in-frame ones, dropping some. The table shows about 110,000 clones, with 75% to 95% occurring only once. This clonotype originated in a woman between 25 and 40 years old with acute or convalescent COVID-19. Sequencing input: peripheral blood. This chain joins TRBV6-2 or TRBV6-3 and TRBJ1-5; D gene unclear. The chain's CDR3 is CASSYSLAGINQPQHF. In DNA form, the CDR3 reads TGTGCCAGCAGTTACTCCCTTGCGGGGATCAATCAGCCCCAGCATTTT.